This is a list of T cell receptor beta chains from one sample in a study of beta chain features in type 1 diabetes. Profiled with immunoSEQ multiplex PCR; TCRdb holds only in-frame clones, not every one. The table has about 350,000 clones, about 18% seen once; the top ten hold about 0.045%. The sample taken for sequencing was naive CD4+ T cells from blood. These receptors came from a woman aged 18-35 years in good health. CDR3s include the opening cysteine and the closing phenylalanine or tryptophan. Fields, in order: D gene, clone size, J gene, V gene, CDR3 protein, CDR3 DNA. A D gene is named only where the DNA matches it firmly. Clone size is given for some rows only: seen once, a few or many times, or a class if the clone is expanded.

>-|-|TRBJ2-3|TRBV7-2
CASSPTAGTDTQYF
TGTGCCAGCAGCCCCACTGCGGGCACAGATACGCAGTATTTT
>-|-|TRBJ2-5|TRBV29-1
CSVEVAEGQETQYF
TGCAGCGTTGAGGTAGCGGAGGGCCAAGAGACCCAGTACTTC
>-|-|TRBJ1-1|TRBV29-1
CSVGGRGVNTEAFF
TGCAGCGTTGGAGGCCGGGGGGTGAACACTGAAGCTTTCTTT
>-|few|TRBJ2-2|TRBV5-1
CASSLVANTGELFF
TGCGCCAGCAGCTTGGTGGCAAACACCGGGGAGCTGTTTTTT
>-|-|TRBJ2-2|TRBV7-3
CASSPVGATGELFF
TGTGCCAGCAGCCCGGTGGGGGCCACCGGGGAGCTGTTTTTT
>-|-|TRBJ2-7|TRBV2
CASSETAGSYEQYF
TGTGCCAGCAGTGAAACGGCAGGGTCCTACGAGCAGTACTTC
>TRBD1|few|TRBJ1-2|TRBV7-8
CASSFRGFGTADGYTF
TGTGCCAGCAGCTTTAGGGGGTTCGGGACAGCTGATGGCTACACCTTC
>-|-|TRBJ2-1|TRBV7-9
CASSFDLGQFF
TGTGCCAGCAGCTTTGATCTCGGGCAGTTCTTC
>TRBD2|-|TRBJ2-1|TRBV7-2
CASSLVAGEVYEQFF
TGTGCCAGCAGCTTAGTAGCGGGAGAGGTTTATGAGCAGTTCTTC
>TRBD1|few|TRBJ1-2|TRBV30
CAWSVLELGQDTGLNYGYTF
TGTGCCTGGAGTGTCCTCGAATTGGGACAGGACACGGGTTTAAACTATGGCTACACCTTC
>-|few|TRBJ1-1|TRBV10-3
CAIRGIGNTEAFF
TGTGCCATCCGGGGGATCGGGAACACTGAAGCTTTCTTT
>-|few|TRBJ2-3|TRBV6-5
CASSPLAGTDTQYF
TGTGCCAGCAGTCCCCTAGCTGGCACAGATACGCAGTATTTT
>-|few|TRBJ2-1|TRBV7-9
CASSFSFDEQFF
TGTGCCAGCAGCTTTAGCTTTGATGAGCAGTTCTTC
>-|few|TRBJ2-4|TRBV15
CATSRGQSKNIQYF
TGTGCCACCAGCAGAGGACAGTCCAAAAACATTCAGTACTTC
>-|-|TRBJ2-1|TRBV6-6
CASSPRLNSYNEQFF
TGTGCCAGCAGCCCGAGACTAAACTCCTACAATGAGCAGTTCTTC
>TRBD2|-|TRBJ2-3|TRBV30
CAWSVRFSGRADTQYF
TGTGCCTGGAGTGTACGTTTTAGCGGGAGGGCAGATACGCAGTATTTT
>TRBD2|-|TRBJ2-1|TRBV2
CASSGTGLAGGPSYNEQFF
TGTGCCAGCAGTGGCACGGGACTAGCGGGGGGGCCGTCCTACAATGAGCAGTTCTTC
>-|few|TRBJ1-1|TRBV5-1
CASSPTLRGREAFF
TGCGCCAGCAGCCCTACCCTCAGAGGTCGAGAGGCTTTCTTT
>-|-|TRBJ1-5|TRBV7-2
CASSPPFNQPQHF
TGTGCCAGCAGCCCCCCCTTCAATCAGCCCCAGCATTTT
>-|few|TRBJ2-3|TRBV15
CATSITGSDTQYF
TGTGCCACCAGCATTACAGGGTCAGATACGCAGTATTTT
>TRBD2|-|TRBJ2-1|TRBV5-1
CASSSLGAGGEQFF
TGCGCCAGCAGCTCCTTGGGGGCGGGAGGGGAGCAGTTCTTC
>-|-|TRBJ2-3|TRBV7-8
CASSSGQPGDTQYF
TGTGCCAGCAGCTCCGGACAGCCGGGTGATACGCAGTATTTT
>TRBD2|-|TRBJ2-5|TRBV13
CASSLTSGGARETQYF
TGTGCCAGCAGCTTAACCAGCGGGGGGGCACGGGAGACCCAGTACTTC
>TRBD2|-|TRBJ2-5|TRBV4-3
CASSQGGTSGAQETQYF
TGCGCCAGCAGCCAGGGAGGGACTAGCGGGGCCCAAGAGACCCAGTACTTC
>TRBD1|few|TRBJ2-2|TRBV9
CASSVGGQGTGELFF
TGTGCCAGCAGCGTAGGTGGACAGGGGACCGGGGAGCTGTTTTTT
>-|-|TRBJ1-1|TRBV11-1
CASSLEQNTEAFF
TGTGCCAGCAGCTTAGAACAGAACACTGAAGCTTTCTTT
>TRBD2|-|TRBJ2-1|TRBV9
CASSATGTSGRDEQFF
TGTGCCAGCAGCGCGACCGGGACTAGCGGGAGGGACGAGCAGTTCTTC
>-|-|TRBJ1-5|TRBV5-5
CASSSQFSNQPQHF
TGTGCCAGCAGCTCCCAGTTTAGCAATCAGCCCCAGCATTTT
>-|-|TRBJ1-5|TRBV29-1
CSVGRGGNQPQHF
TGCAGCGTTGGGCGGGGAGGCAATCAGCCCCAGCATTTT
>TRBD1|-|TRBJ2-7|TRBV25-1
CASSSPNRGRRYF
TGTGCCAGCAGCAGCCCAAACAGGGGGAGGAGGTACTTC
>TRBD2|few|TRBJ2-7|TRBV5-1
CASSKEASGSYEQYF
TGCGCCAGCAGCAAAGAGGCTAGCGGGAGTTACGAGCAGTACTTC
>-|-|TRBJ1-3|TRBV11-2
CASSFLARAGNTIYF
TGTGCCAGCAGCTTTTTAGCGAGGGCTGGAAACACCATATATTTT
>TRBD2|-|TRBJ2-3|TRBV5-1
CASRAGDMTDTQYF
TGCGCCAGCAGGGCGGGAGATATGACAGATACGCAGTATTTT
>TRBD1|-|TRBJ2-5|TRBV4-2
CASSHTTGQGAFETQYF
TGTGCCAGCAGCCATACCACGGGACAGGGGGCATTCGAGACCCAGTACTTC
>-|-|TRBJ1-3|TRBV6-6
CASRGNGNTIYF
TGTGCCAGCAGGGGCAACGGAAACACCATATATTTT
>TRBD1|-|TRBJ1-1|TRBV7-9
CASRQQGGAFF
TGTGCCAGCAGACAACAGGGGGGTGCTTTCTTT
>-|few|TRBJ2-5|TRBV30
CAWSVQGGETQYF
TGTGCCTGGAGTGTCCAGGGCGGAGAGACCCAGTACTTC
>TRBD2|few|TRBJ2-7|TRBV2
CASRLGLAGGKQYF
TGTGCCAGCAGACTGGGACTAGCGGGTGGCAAGCAGTACTTC
>TRBD1|few|TRBJ2-7|TRBV4-2
CASSRHRGESSYEQYF
TGTGCCAGCAGCCGACACAGGGGGGAAAGCTCCTACGAGCAGTACTTC
>-|few|TRBJ1-5|TRBV7-2
CASSLVGQFNQPQHF
TGTGCCAGCAGCTTAGTAGGACAGTTCAATCAGCCCCAGCATTTT
>-|-|TRBJ2-7|TRBV4-1
CASSQVRSTTTEQYF
TGCGCCAGCAGCCAAGTGCGAAGTACAACTACGGAGCAGTACTTC
>TRBD1|few|TRBJ1-1|TRBV30
CACAQGAGNTEAFF
TGTGCCTGTGCGCAGGGGGCCGGGAACACTGAAGCTTTCTTT
>TRBD1|-|TRBJ1-5|TRBV30
CAWSGRGPSNQPQHF
TGTGCCTGGAGTGGCAGGGGGCCTAGCAATCAGCCCCAGCATTTT
>-|-|TRBJ2-7|TRBV5-1
CASSSAMDYHYEQYF
TGCGCCAGCAGCTCCGCCATGGACTACCACTACGAGCAGTACTTC
>TRBD2|-|TRBJ2-1|TRBV5-4
CASSLTTSGIREQFF
TGTGCCAGCAGCTTAACGACTAGCGGGATTCGTGAGCAGTTCTTC